This TCR beta chain was obtained from a study of blood T cell repertoires in COVID-19. Individuals drawn from 24 US areas were roughly 18 to 95 years old. The germline V and J ends were trimmed by 4 bases and 0 bases, with 16 bases remaining between them. CDR3 length: 16 residues. Germline assignment: CDR1 SGDLS and CDR2 YYNGEE. Per the original data handling: Amplification of reference gene primers was used by the study to estimate nucleated cell counts. Method: immunoSEQ multiplex PCR; TCRdb's copy keeps in-frame clones and lacks some. The DNA gave D and trimming, while V, J and clone size come from that table. The data show a few hundred thousand clones, just over 90% seen once.

This clonotype originated in a woman between 40 and 50 years old who had been exposed to COVID-19. The sequenced sample consisted of PBMCs or T cells enriched from blood (not recorded which). V and J are TRBV9 and TRBJ1-1; D not resolved. The CDR3 DNA sequence: TGTGCCAGCAGCCCTAACGGAGGCAGTCTGAACACTGAAGCTTTCTTT. As protein: CASSPNGGSLNTEAFF.